This T cell receptor beta chain was identified during a study of vaccination and CD4 T cells after COVID-19. Across the whole study: Diagnosis preceded the drawing of post-COVID samples by a median approximately 110 days (range 35 to 161). Control cultures used a CEFX viral epitope pool, an HIV-1 Nef peptide pool, or no peptide.

The treatment here: roughly ten-day PBMC culture with coronavirus spike peptide pools or control peptides (ViraFEST assay). This clonotype was seen only a few times. As yet, its antigen is unknown. Sequencing of cultured CD4+ T cell DNA used the Oncomine TCR Beta short-read assay. TCRdb analysed the PCR reads with MiXCR anew, one entry per CDR3 protein. This repertoire shows about 27,000 distinct CDR3 sequences, around 64% found once; its top ten account for about a sixth. The sample consisted of CD4+ T cells from blood, cultured in vitro, taken after SARS-CoV-2 vaccination. This TCR came from a human donor who received a COVID-19 vaccine.

CDR3 in DNA: TGTGCCTGGGGGACAGGGGGAACACCCCTCCACTTT. Its translation: CAWGTGGTPLHF. V is TRBV30 and J is TRBJ1-6; 11 bases align to TRBD1. V was clipped by 5 bases and J by 11 bases; unmatched bases: 2. The CDR3 has 12 residues. Germline V CDR1 and CDR2: GTSNPN, SVGIG (reference sequence). Full variable domain (rest looked up from reference TRBV30 and TRBJ1-6): SQTIHQWPATLVQPVGSPLSLECTVEGTSNPNLYWYRQAAGRGLQLLFYSVGIGQISSEVPQNLSASRPQDRQFILSSKKLLLSDSGFYLCAWGTGGTPLHFGNGTRLTVT.